Shown below are 19 T cell receptor beta chains from a single sample sequenced in a study of blood T cell repertoires in COVID-19. This table comes from immunoSEQ multiplex PCR, and its TCRdb copy is limited to in-frame clones, with some not included. Of just under 150,000 clones in the sample, roughly nine tenths were seen once. The sample consisted of peripheral blood. The receptors were gathered from a human donor in a cohort sampled during active COVID-19.

The CDR3 DNA is TGTGCCAGCAGCTTGCGGGCAACTAATGAAAAACTGTTTTTT. This translates into CASSLRATNEKLFF. The chain employs TRBV13 and TRBJ1-4; D is undetermined. Germline-derived CDR1 and CDR2 are PRHDT and FYEKMQ (reference sequence). V was pared by 3 bases and J by 0 bases, with 5 bases between. The CDR3 is made up of 14 amino acids. The whole variable domain, filled in from reference TRBV13 and TRBJ1-4, reads AAGVIQSPRHLIKEKRETATLKCYPIPRHDTVYWYQQGPGQDPQFLISFYEKMQSDKGSIPDRFSAQQFSDYHSELNMSSLELGDSALYFCASSLRATNEKLFFGSGTQLSVL.

Only one count was recorded for this clone. This sequence joins TRBV6-5 and TRBJ1-2, with TRBD1 identical over 9 bases. The CDR3 runs 13 residues. Germline CDR1 and CDR2: MNHEY and SVGAGI. The V segment lost 10 bases and the J segment 2 bases; nucleotides outside the gene matches: 5. Here the CDR3 DNA reads TGTGCCACCTTAGGGACAGGGAACTATGGCTACACCTTC. Its protein is CATLGTGNYGYTF.

The V and J genes are TRBV5-1 and TRBJ1-1, with 7 bases lining up with TRBD1. CDR3 length: 13 amino acids. V lost 9 bases and J lost 2; bases outside the gene matches: 7. CDR1 is SGHRS and CDR2 is YFSETQ in the germline V gene. The CDR3 sequence is CATSQGINTEAFF. In nucleotides, the CDR3 is TGCGCCACCTCACAGGGGATCAACACTGAAGCTTTCTTT.

The chain carries TRBV23-1 and TRBJ1-2; tentative D call: TRBD1 (6 bases). TRBV23-1 is labeled an ORF, and its function is uncertain. The CDR3 length is 19 residues. The V end was cut by 4 bases, the J end by 6 bases, with 30 bases between. The CDR3 nucleotides are TGCGCCAGCAGTCCATCGAACAAGGCGAAAGACAGGTCCCTGGATGGCTACACCTTC. It is translated as CASSPSNKAKDRSLDGYTF.

The genes are TRBV7-6 and TRBJ1-1, with 7 bases identical to TRBD1. The J segment lost 6 bases and the V segment lost 3 bases, leaving 4 bases of the junction unmatched. This CDR3 has 13 residues. In germline, CDR1 is SGHVS, CDR2 FNYEAQ. The CDR3 here is CASSLGQLAEAFF. Written as DNA, the CDR3 is TGTGCCAGCAGCTTGGGACAGTTGGCTGAAGCTTTCTTT.

This sequence joins TRBV5-1 and TRBJ2-1; 10 nucleotides align to TRBD1. CDR1 and CDR2 from the germline V gene are SGHRS and YFSETQ. The ends lost 4 bases at V and 7 bases at J; junction bases unmatched: 8. This CDR3 is 15 amino acids long. Written as DNA, the CDR3 is TGCGCCAGCAGCAGCACCGGGACAGGGGTGAATGAGCAGTTCTTC. Encoded protein: CASSSTGTGVNEQFF.

The gene calls are TRBV7-6 and TRBJ2-7; maybe TRBD2 (5 bases). CDR1 and CDR2 (germline): SGHVS, FNYEAQ. With 0 bases removed from V and 2 bases from J, the gap between germline ends came to 11 bases. The CDR3 length is 15 residues. CDR3 DNA: TGTGCCAGCAGCTTAGCGCTTGAGGGCCCCTACGAGCAGTACTTC. Protein product: CASSLALEGPYEQYF.

The chain links TRBV18 to TRBJ2-2, with 9 positions matching TRBD1. With V trimmed by 0 bases and J by 7 bases, 6 bases remained unmatched. CDR3 length equals 16 residues. In germline, CDR1 is KGHSH, CDR2 LQKENI. The CDR3 region is CASSPPGQGVVGELFF. As DNA, the CDR3 is TGTGCCAGCTCACCACCGGGACAGGGAGTTGTCGGGGAGCTGTTTTTT.

V and J are TRBV7-2 and TRBJ2-5; D ambiguous. The V gene lost 1 base and the J gene lost 1 base, with 7 bases spanning the gap. This CDR3 comprises 14 residues. In germline, CDR1 is SGHTA, CDR2 FQGNSA. This CDR3 is CASSLGSGQETQYF. The CDR3 coding sequence is TGTGCCAGCAGCTTAGGGTCAGGCCAAGAGACCCAGTACTTC. Drawing the rest from reference TRBV7-2 and TRBJ2-5, the complete variable domain is GAGVSQSPSNKVTEKGKDVELRCDPISGHTALYWYRQSLGQGLEFLIYFQGNSAPDKSGLPSDRFSAERTGGSVSTLTIQRTQQEDSAVYLCASSLGSGQETQYFGPGTRLLVL.

J is TRBJ1-1 and V is TRBV12-3 or TRBV12-4, with D possibly matching TRBD1 (5 bases). This CDR3 region has 13 residues. The V end lost 6 bases, the J end lost 0 bases, and 8 bases lay between the germline ends. The CDR3 DNA sequence: TGTGCCAGCAGGGACACCGTGAACACTGAAGCTTTCTTT. Translation gives CASRDTVNTEAFF.

The V gene is TRBV27, the J gene TRBJ1-4, with D hard to call. The ends were cut back, 3 bases at V and 8 bases at J, with 7 bases in the middle. The germline CDR1 and CDR2 sequences are MNHEY and SMNVEV (reference sequence). The CDR3 is made up of 12 amino acids. As DNA, the CDR3 is TGTGCCAGCAGTTTTCGCGGGGAAAAACTGTTTTTT. This codes for CASSFRGEKLFF.

This clone was counted a single time. The chain has TRBV3-1 (or the pseudogene TRBV3-2) and TRBJ2-1; 13 bases fit TRBD2. This CDR3 comprises 18 residues. Germline CDR1 and CDR2: LGHDT and YNNKEL (reference sequence). After removal of 5 bases from V and 5 bases from J, the junction contained 12 bases not matched to a gene. The CDR3 loop reads CASSEGLAGARPNNEQFF. CDR3 nucleotide sequence: TGTGCCAGCAGCGAAGGACTAGCGGGGGCCAGGCCTAACAATGAGCAGTTCTTC.

This clone was counted only a few times. V usage is TRBV5-1 and J usage is TRBJ2-2, with TRBD2 matching 11 bases. Germline CDR1 is SGHRS and CDR2 is YFSETQ. The V segment lost 9 bases and the J segment 4 bases; nucleotides outside the gene matches: 26. CDR3 length equals 21 residues. Here the CDR3 reads CATLSWGVSSSGGAGTGELFF. The CDR3 nucleotides are TGCGCCACCCTAAGCTGGGGCGTTTCGAGTAGCGGGGGGGCCGGCACCGGGGAGCTGTTTTTT.

This chain joins TRBV18 and TRBJ2-3; a weak D match, TRBD1 (5 bases). Germline lookup yields CDR1 KGHSH and CDR2 LQKENI. This CDR3 has 14 amino acids. The V end lost 2 bases, the J end lost 3 bases, and 9 bases lay between the germline ends. CDR3 loop: CASSPGARTDTQYF. CDR3 coding DNA: TGTGCCAGCTCACCAGGGGCCCGGACAGATACGCAGTATTTT.

This clone is a singleton in its sample. This chain connects TRBV19 to TRBJ2-3; 7 positions match TRBD1. Germline V lookup: CDR1 LNHDA, CDR2 SQIVND (reference sequence). With V trimmed by 9 bases and J by 1 base, 4 bases remained unmatched. This CDR3 has 13 residues. CDR3 in DNA: TGTGCCAGCGAAGGACAGGGCACAGATACGCAGTATTTT. It specifies CASEGQGTDTQYF.

The gene calls are TRBV5-4 and TRBJ1-2; D is possibly TRBD1 (6 bases). V was clipped by 4 bases and J by 5 bases, with 15 bases between them. This CDR3 comprises 14 residues. Per the germline V gene, CDR1 is SGHNT and CDR2 is YYREEE (reference sequence). CDR3 nucleotide sequence: TGTGCCAGCAGCCGCAGGGGACAATCGTATGGCTACACCTTC. Its translation is CASSRRGQSYGYTF.

The chain joins TRBV6-2 or TRBV6-3 to TRBJ2-1, with D tentatively TRBD1 (6 bases). Germline values: CDR1 MNHEY, CDR2 SVGEGT. The CDR3 has 14 residues. V was pared by 3 bases and J by 9 bases, with 15 bases between. CDR3 bases: TGTGCCAGCAGTTATGACAGGACGTTGGGTGAGCAGTTCTTC. Amino acid sequence: CASSYDRTLGEQFF.

CDR3 loop: CASSVESGTGGLETQYF. CDR3 in DNA: TGTGCCAGCAGCGTAGAATCAGGGACAGGGGGCTTGGAGACCCAGTACTTC. This chain links TRBV9 with TRBJ2-5; TRBD1 matches 12 bases. CDR1 and CDR2 (germline): SGDLS, YYNGEE. V lost 0 bases to trimming and J lost 5 bases; unmatched junction nucleotides: 8. This CDR3 comprises 17 residues.

This chain uses TRBV11-2 with TRBJ2-7, with TRBD2 matching over 8 bases. There are 13 residues in the CDR3. V lost 6 bases and J lost 2; bases outside the gene matches: 3. Germline-derived CDR1 and CDR2 are SGHAT and FQNNGV. CDR3 nucleotides: TGTGCCAGCAGGAGACTAGCGCCCTACGAGCAGTACTTC. Translated: CASRRLAPYEQYF.